Below, 29 T cell receptor beta chains from the same sample are listed, as sequenced in a study of blood T cell repertoires in COVID-19. Profiled with immunoSEQ multiplex PCR; TCRdb holds only in-frame clones, not every one. This sample has some 90,000 clones, with less than 90% found just once. Material for sequencing was peripheral blood. The origin of the receptors is a woman older than 75 with acute or convalescent COVID-19.

The chain uses TRBV6-5 and TRBJ2-1; D is perhaps TRBD2 (7 bases). V was cut by 6 bases and J by 10 bases, with 16 bases left in between. Germline assignment: CDR1 MNHEY and CDR2 SVGAGI. The CDR3 totals 13 residues. The CDR3 sequence: CASRTPGGVEQFF. The CDR3 DNA reads TGTGCCAGCAGGACCCCGGGGGGCGTGGAGCAGTTCTTC.

The rearrangement uses TRBV7-9 and TRBJ1-5, with D possibly being TRBD1 (6 bases). The V end was cut by 4 bases, the J end by 4 bases, with 14 bases between. The CDR3 totals 15 residues. CDR1 and CDR2 (germline): SEHNR, FQNEAQ (reference sequence). The CDR3 protein is CASSSGGGGNQPQHF. The CDR3 bases are TGTGCCAGCAGCTCTGGGGGGGGCGGGAATCAGCCCCAGCATTTT.

This chain uses TRBV5-1 with TRBJ2-2, with a weak D call TRBD2 (7 bases). V lost 6 bases, J lost 5 bases, and 17 bases lay in between. CDR3 length equals 15 residues. Germline V lookup: CDR1 SGHRS, CDR2 YFSETQ. CDR3 bases: TGCGCCAGCAAGGACGCGGGGGCGGTTACCGGGGAGCTGTTTTTT. Its translation: CASKDAGAVTGELFF.

V and J are TRBV5-1 and TRBJ2-7, with D possibly matching TRBD2 (5 bases). The CDR3 extends over 14 amino acids. Trimming stripped 0 bases from V and 3 bases from J, with 10 bases between. Germline V CDR1 and CDR2: SGHRS, YFSETQ. CDR3 protein: CASSLGPGNYEQYF. In nucleotides, the CDR3 is TGCGCCAGCAGCTTGGGCCCGGGGAACTACGAGCAGTACTTC.

This clone was seen only once. The chain has TRBV9 and TRBJ2-1, with TRBD1 matching 7 bases. The CDR3 has 14 amino acids. V was clipped by 7 bases and J by 3 bases; unmatched bases: 7. Germline loops: CDR1 SGDLS, CDR2 YYNGEE. The DNA for the CDR3 is TGTGCCAGCTCCCCGGGACAGAACTACAATGAGCAGTTCTTC. Protein sequence: CASSPGQNYNEQFF.

The chain employs TRBV27 and TRBJ2-7; D might be TRBD2 (7 bases). The germline V gene encodes CDR1 MNHEY and CDR2 SMNVEV (reference sequence). Trimming took off 5 bases at V and 2 bases at J, with 19 bases between the two ends. The CDR3 covers 16 residues. The CDR3 DNA reads TGTGCCAGCAGTCTAAAGGGGGGGGCCGGTCCCTACGAGCAGTACTTC. This encodes CASSLKGGAGPYEQYF.

The J gene is TRBJ1-2, the V gene TRBV21-1; the table's D call TRBD1 went unverified against the DNA. TRBV21-1 is a listed pseudogene. The CDR3 covers 15 residues. CDR3 bases: TGTGCCAGCAGCATTGGAGGACAGGTTAACTATGGCTACACCTTC. This sequence encodes CASSIGGQVNYGYTF.

This chain links TRBV7-2 with TRBJ2-7; possibly TRBD2 for D (6 bases). Trimming removed 2 bases at V and 3 bases at J, with 23 bases between. Germline CDR1 SGHTA, CDR2 FQGNSA. The CDR3 has 18 residues. This CDR3 reads CASSLISGREAGSYEQYF. The CDR3, as DNA: TGTGCCAGCAGCTTAATCTCGGGCAGGGAGGCAGGAAGCTACGAGCAGTACTTC. Variable domain in full (rest from reference TRBV7-2 and TRBJ2-7): GAGVSQSPSNKVTEKGKDVELRCDPISGHTALYWYRQSLGQGLEFLIYFQGNSAPDKSGLPSDRFSAERTGGSVSTLTIQRTQQEDSAVYLCASSLISGREAGSYEQYFGPGTRLTVT.

The chain combines TRBV27 with TRBJ2-5, with D unresolved. Germline CDR1 is MNHEY and CDR2 is SMNVEV (reference sequence). Deletions cut 5 bases from V and 2 bases from J, with 15 bases between. The CDR3 has 15 residues. For the CDR3, the DNA is TGTGCCAGCAGTCCACTACAACGTAGACAAGAGACCCAGTACTTC. Translated: CASSPLQRRQETQYF.

The chain uses TRBV19 and TRBJ1-1; D remains unclear. Germline V lookup: CDR1 LNHDA, CDR2 SQIVND (reference sequence). The CDR3 has 14 residues. The V and J ends lost 1 base and 0 bases respectively, with 6 bases between them. The DNA for the CDR3 is TGTGCCAGTAGTATAGTGGCAGTGAACACTGAAGCTTTCTTT. Residues: CASSIVAVNTEAFF.

This chain links TRBV7-2 with TRBJ1-2; no definite D call. The CDR3 has 19 amino acids. In germline, CDR1 is SGHTA, CDR2 FQGNSA. The V and J ends lost 1 base and 0 bases respectively, with 21 bases between them. CDR3: CASSLGAGQIMRANYGYTF. The CDR3 DNA sequence: TGTGCCAGCAGCTTAGGCGCCGGCCAGATAATGCGGGCTAACTATGGCTACACCTTC.

The chain couples TRBV15 to TRBJ1-4; the D is unclear. Trimming stripped 1 base from V and 4 bases from J, with 10 bases between. The V gene's germline CDR1 is LNHNV and CDR2 YYDKDF (reference sequence). The CDR3 extends over 15 amino acids. The CDR3 DNA is TGTGCCACCAGCAGAGTCCAAGGGAGTAATGAAAAACTGTTTTTT. Translated: CATSRVQGSNEKLFF.

The table lists this clone with a count of one. The chain carries TRBV6-1 and TRBJ2-7; TRBD1 matches 9 bases. The germline CDR1 and CDR2 sequences are MNHNS and SASEGT. After removal of 1 base from V and 10 bases from J, the junction contained 5 bases not matched to a gene. This CDR3 comprises 13 residues. CDR3 bases: TGTGCCAGCAGTGAAGGGACAGGGGATAAACAGTACTTC. Translated: CASSEGTGDKQYF.

The CDR3 loop reads CATSDPDSYGYTF. The CDR3 DNA sequence: TGTGCCACCAGTGACCCGGACAGCTATGGCTACACCTTC. V gene TRBV24-1 combines with J gene TRBJ1-2, with D possibly matching TRBD1 (6 bases). The germline V gene has CDR1 KGHDR and CDR2 SFDVKD. The CDR3 is made up of 13 amino acids. Trimming removed 4 bases from V and 4 bases from J, with 9 bases in between.

The rearrangement uses TRBV18 and TRBJ1-6; 8 nucleotides line up with TRBD1. In germline, CDR1 is KGHSH, CDR2 LQKENI. J lost 10 bases, V lost 6 bases, and 11 bases had no gene match. This CDR3 is 15 amino acids long. The CDR3 protein is CASSPFGQGGSPLHF. The CDR3, as DNA: TGTGCCAGCTCCCCGTTTGGACAGGGAGGGTCACCCCTCCACTTT. The full variable domain, rest sourced from reference TRBV18 and TRBJ1-6, is NAGVMQNPRHLVRRRGQEARLRCSPMKGHSHVYWYRQLPEEGLKFMVYLQKENIIDESGMPKERFSAEFPKEGPSILRIQQVVRGDSAAYFCASSPFGQGGSPLHFGNGTRLTVT.

The chain has TRBV27 and TRBJ1-1; D is ambiguous. Per germline, CDR1 MNHEY and CDR2 SMNVEV (reference sequence). The CDR3 length is 15 residues. V was clipped by 5 bases and J by 5 bases, with 18 bases between them. The CDR3: CASSPHGRAETEAFF. The CDR3 coding sequence is TGTGCCAGCAGTCCCCACGGGAGGGCTGAGACTGAAGCTTTCTTT.

About this clone itself: A read error may account for a junction end that differs from germline. The V call is TRBV19, the J call TRBJ2-7; no definite D call. The CDR3 is 14 amino acids. CDR1 is LNHDA and CDR2 is SQIVND in the germline V gene (reference sequence). DNA of the CDR3: TGTGTCAGTAGTATCAGACTGATTGATTACGAGCAGTACTTC. Translation: CVSSIRLIDYEQYF.

V usage is TRBV10-3 and J usage is TRBJ2-2; TRBD1 matches at 11 bases. Germline values: CDR1 ENHRY, CDR2 SYGVKD. The CDR3 totals 16 residues. Unmatched junction bases numbered 3, after V lost 1 base and J lost 5 bases. The CDR3 is CAISEFGTGGTGELFF. CDR3 bases: TGTGCCATCAGTGAGTTCGGGACAGGGGGTACCGGGGAGCTGTTTTTT.

The genes are TRBV18 and TRBJ2-2; 9 bases are shared with TRBD1. Looked up from germline, CDR1 is KGHSH and CDR2 is LQKENI. The CDR3 sequence is 14 residues long. The ends lost 4 bases at V and 3 bases at J; junction bases unmatched: 0. CDR3 loop: CASSRQGDTGELFF. CDR3 DNA: TGTGCCAGCTCACGACAGGGGGACACCGGGGAGCTGTTTTTT.

A note on this clone: The sample carries other DNA sequences with the same CDR3. The V call is TRBV12-3 or TRBV12-4, the J call TRBJ1-6, with TRBD1 matching 7 bases. The length of the CDR3 is 13 residues. After removal of 3 bases from V and 7 bases from J, the junction contained 0 bases not matched to a gene. CDR3 sequence: CASSLTGNSPLHF. CDR3 nucleotides: TGTGCCAGCAGTTTGACAGGGAATTCACCCCTCCACTTT.

The chain combines TRBV5-4 with TRBJ1-1; D not certain. The CDR3 is 15 amino acids. Trimming left V 0 bases short and J 4 bases short, with 13 bases between. Germline CDR1 reads SGHNT; CDR2 reads YYREEE (reference sequence). CDR3 loop: CASSLDPRGTTEAFF. The CDR3 DNA reads TGTGCCAGCAGCTTGGACCCTCGAGGCACCACTGAAGCTTTCTTT.

This rearrangement joins TRBV27 to TRBJ2-7; the match to TRBD1 covers 9 bases. The V gene end was trimmed by 6 bases and the J gene end by 2 bases; junction bases not matched to a gene: 5. The CDR3 covers 14 residues. Per the germline V gene, CDR1 is MNHEY and CDR2 is SMNVEV (reference sequence). The DNA of the CDR3 is TGTGCCAGCAGCCACGGGACAGGGCCCTACGAGCAGTACTTC. Translating it yields CASSHGTGPYEQYF.

The genes are TRBV5-1 and TRBJ2-7; TRBD2 agrees at 11 bases. This CDR3 has 16 amino acids. CDR1 SGHRS and CDR2 YFSETQ come from the germline V gene. The V and J ends lost 0 bases and 3 bases, in that order; junction bases with no gene match: 5. This CDR3 reads CASSLERLAGNYEQYF. The CDR3 nucleotides are TGCGCCAGCAGCTTGGAGCGACTAGCGGGGAACTACGAGCAGTACTTC.

This clone was seen a handful of times. The V gene is TRBV5-6, the J gene TRBJ2-2, with TRBD1 matching over 7 bases. The CDR3 spans 16 residues. Germline values: CDR1 SGHDT, CDR2 YYEEEE. Trimming took 4 bases from V and 3 from J; bases not matched to a gene: 9. The CDR3 bases are TGTGCCAGCAGCCCTTTGACAGGGTTTGACACCGGGGAGCTGTTTTTT. The encoded protein is CASSPLTGFDTGELFF.

This clone was found a few times. This chain connects TRBV23-1 to TRBJ1-2, with unresolved D. TRBV23-1 is placed among ORFs of uncertain function. The ends were cut back, 5 bases at V and 4 bases at J, with 11 bases in the middle. The CDR3 extends over 13 amino acids. Here the CDR3 DNA reads TGCGCCAGCAGTAACGGGATTCGCTATGGCTACACCTTC. This encodes CASSNGIRYGYTF.

This sequence joins TRBV15 and TRBJ2-1, with TRBD2 matching over 7 bases. The CDR3 sequence is 14 residues long. The V gene end was trimmed by 7 bases and the J gene end by 2 bases; junction bases not matched to a gene: 5. Germline V gene data show CDR1 as LNHNV and CDR2 as YYDKDF (reference sequence). The CDR3 coding sequence is TGTGCCACCACCGCCGGGGGGACCTACAATGAGCAGTTCTTC. This translates into CATTAGGTYNEQFF.

The V gene is TRBV5-1, the J gene TRBJ1-1; 12 nucleotides line up with TRBD1. Germline V gene sequence: CDR1 SGHRS, CDR2 YFSETQ. The CDR3 covers 18 residues. The V and J ends lost 2 bases and 4 bases, in that order; junction bases with no gene match: 12. CDR3 residues: CASSFTSGQGALGTEAFF. The DNA for the CDR3 is TGCGCCAGCAGCTTTACCTCGGGACAGGGGGCCCTTGGCACTGAAGCTTTCTTT.

The chain carries TRBV5-1 and TRBJ2-3; 10 bases are a match to TRBD2. Germline assignment: CDR1 SGHRS and CDR2 YFSETQ. This CDR3 has 16 residues. After removal of 2 bases from V and 4 bases from J, the junction contained 7 bases not matched to a gene. As DNA, the CDR3 is TGCGCCAGCAGCTTCTTACTAGCGGGGACGCCAGATACGCAGTATTTT. Amino acids: CASSFLLAGTPDTQYF.

The chain uses TRBV14 and TRBJ2-3; D possibly corresponds to TRBD2 (7 bases). The V gene lost 0 bases and the J gene lost 2 bases, with 15 bases spanning the gap. This CDR3 has 17 amino acids. Germline V gene data show CDR1 as SGHDN and CDR2 as FVKESK. The CDR3 nucleotides read TGTGCCAGCAGCCAAGAACGAGGGGGGGGTTACACAGATACGCAGTATTTT. Translation gives CASSQERGGGYTDTQYF.